The clone carrying this T cell receptor beta chain has a handful of counts. Its antigen is not known. Trimming removed 4 bases from V and 7 bases from J, with 16 bases in between. Germline V gene data show CDR1 as SQVTM and CDR2 as ANQGSEA. The CDR3 spans 14 residues. The data stem from a study of T cell responses to AZD1222 COVID-19 vaccine. Here immunoSEQ multiplex PCR was the method, and the copy in TCRdb shows in-frame clones only, minus some. The sample comprises 120,000 to 150,000 clones, 85% to 95% of which are singletons, and about a tenth rests with the top ten. Study-wide results and limits: Unmutated variant regions are reportedly targeted by nearly half of spike-specific TCRs.

This receptor was taken from an adult who received the AZD1222 COVID-19 vaccine. The chain uses TRBV29-1 and TRBJ2-2; a possible D gene is TRBD1 (6 bases). This material consisted of peripheral blood, taken 28 days after the second AZD1222 dose. DNA for the CDR3: TGCAGCGTTGCTAAACAGGGTTTGGGCGGGGAGCTGTTTTTT. Its protein is CSVAKQGLGGELFF.